Listed below are T cell receptor beta chains from one sample, sequenced in a study of tumor and adjacent non-tumor tissue in lung cancer. In TCRdb, the multiplex PCR reads were re-called with MiXCR into one record per CDR3 protein. The data hold fewer than 85,000 distinct CDR3 sequences, with roughly 76% observed a single time. Sequences were obtained from lung tumor tissue. The receptors come from a woman in her forties or fifties with non-small cell lung cancer. The CDR3 runs from the conserved cysteine through the conserved F or W. The D gene is left open where the match is weak. Rows give clone size only sometimes, using once, few, many, or a class for an expanded clone.

j_call,v_call,d_call,clone_size,cdr3_nt,cdr3_aa
TRBJ2-7,TRBV29-1,TRBD2,.,TGCAGCGTAGAACTCGGACTAGCGGAAACCGAGCAGTACTTC,CSVELGLAETEQYF
TRBJ1-5,TRBV20-1,.,.,TGCAGTGCTCAAGACGGGGGTCGTGATAGCAATCAGCCCCAGAATTTT,CSAQDGGRDSNQPQNF
TRBJ2-2,TRBV29-1,.,.,TGCAGGGTTGGTCCAGGTGCGAACACCGGGGAACTGTTTTTT,CRVGPGANTGELFF
TRBJ2-1,TRBV6-1,.,.,TGTGCCATCAAACCGACTCTCTCCTACAATGAGCAATTCTTC,CAIKPTLSYNEQFF
TRBJ1-2,TRBV6-6,.,.,TGTACCAGCAGTTACCCATCCACCTTC,CTSSYPSTF
TRBJ1-1,TRBV11-1,TRBD1,medium-sized,TGTGCCAGCGAGTCCCGGGACAGGGTAACTGAAGCTTTCTTT,CASESRDRVTEAFF
TRBJ2-1,TRBV20-1,.,.,TGCTGTGCTAGTGGGGCTAGCGTGAGAATTAAGGAGCAGTTCTTC,CCASGASVRIKEQFF
TRBJ1-2,TRBV28,.,.,TGCGCCAGCGGTTCATACTCCGGGACTCGCTATGGCTACACCTTC,CASGSYSGTRYGYTF
TRBJ2-4,TRBV20-1,TRBD2,.,TGCAGTGCAGCCACTGGGACTAGTCCCTGGAACATTCAGTACTTC,CSAATGTSPWNIQYF
TRBJ2-1,TRBV29-1,TRBD2,once,TGCAGCGTTGTTTCCGCGGGAGGGCGCTATGAGAAGTTCTTC,CSVVSAGGRYEKFF
TRBJ2-7,TRBV4-1,.,medium-sized,TGCGCCAGCAGCCAAGGAACCCACTCCTCCTACGAGCAGTACTTC,CASSQGTHSSYEQYF
TRBJ2-5,TRBV12-3/TRBV12-4,TRBD1,.,TGTGCCAGCAGCCTGGGACAGGGTTGGGAGACCCAGTATTTC,CASSLGQGWETQYF
TRBJ1-2,TRBV12-3/TRBV12-4,.,.,TGTACCAGCAGCATCGAGAGGGGGATGAACTACACCTTC,CTSSIERGMNYTF
TRBJ2-2,TRBV20-1,TRBD1,.,TGCAGTGCTAGATCCGTGACAGGGAGCAGCGGGGAGCTGTTTTTT,CSARSVTGSSGELFF
TRBJ2-4,TRBV20-1,.,.,TGCAGTCCTACCCCGCGGATAGGGGGCAAAAACATTCAGTACTTC,CSPTPRIGGKNIQYF
TRBJ2-3,TRBV29-1,.,once,TGCAGCATTGTGCGGGACGGGGACACAGATACGCAGTATTTT,CSIVRDGDTDTQYF
TRBJ2-2,TRBV6-5,.,.,TGTGCCAGCAGCTGGGACTTTAACATCGGGGAACTGTTTTTT,CASSWDFNIGELFF
TRBJ2-3,TRBV7-9,.,many,TGTGCCAGCAGCTTAGCCAGTCTTGCAGATACGCAGTATTTT,CASSLASLADTQYF
TRBJ2-5,TRBV6-1,TRBD2,.,TGTGGCAGTACCCAAAAGCGGGGGATCCGAACGGAGACCCAGTACTTC,CGSTQKRGIRTETQYF
TRBJ2-3,TRBV20-1,TRBD2,many,TGCAGTGCTAGGAAACTAGCGGGAGGTACAGATACGCAGTATTTT,CSARKLAGGTDTQYF
TRBJ2-5,TRBV10-3,.,few,TGTGCCATCAATGGCGGTGTAGAGACCCAGTACTTC,CAINGGVETQYF
TRBJ2-7,TRBV6-1,TRBD2,.,TGTGCCAGCAGAGGTAGTAGTGGGAGGGCCGACGAGCAGTACTTC,CASRGSSGRADEQYF
TRBJ1-1,TRBV4-1,.,once,TGTATCAGCAGCCAGACAACAGGGAGGACTGAAGCTTTCTTT,CISSQTTGRTEAFF